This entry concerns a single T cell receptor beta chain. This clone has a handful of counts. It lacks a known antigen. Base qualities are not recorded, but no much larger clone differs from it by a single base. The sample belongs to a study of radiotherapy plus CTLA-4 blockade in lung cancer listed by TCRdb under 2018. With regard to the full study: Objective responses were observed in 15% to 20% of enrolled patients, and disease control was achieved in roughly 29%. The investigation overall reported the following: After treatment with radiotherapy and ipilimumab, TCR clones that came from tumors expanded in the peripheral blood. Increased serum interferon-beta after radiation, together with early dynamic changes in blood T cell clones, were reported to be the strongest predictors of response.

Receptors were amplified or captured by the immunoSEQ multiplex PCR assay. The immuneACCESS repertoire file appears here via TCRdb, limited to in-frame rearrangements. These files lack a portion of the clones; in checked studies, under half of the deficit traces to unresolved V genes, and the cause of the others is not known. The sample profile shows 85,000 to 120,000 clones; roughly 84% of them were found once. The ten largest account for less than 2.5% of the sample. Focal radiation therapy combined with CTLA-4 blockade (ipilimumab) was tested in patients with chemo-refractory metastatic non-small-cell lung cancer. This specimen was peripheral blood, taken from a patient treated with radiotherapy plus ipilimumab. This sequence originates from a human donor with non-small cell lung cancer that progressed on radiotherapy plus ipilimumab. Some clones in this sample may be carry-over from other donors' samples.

Read as DNA, the sequence is TGTGCCAGCAGTTCTAGCGGGGACGGTCTCGCGAACACCGGGGAGCTGTTTTTT. Its protein reads: CASSSSGDGLANTGELFF. This chain joins TRBV6-7 to TRBJ2-2; a stretch of 9 junction bases matches TRBD2. TRBV6-7 has ORF status, its function being uncertain. V ends up 4 bases short and J 0 bases short, with an unmatched junction base count of 9. The CDR3 runs 18 amino acids, cysteine and phenylalanine included. Only CDR3 DNA is held: 54 bases, read in frame from base 1.